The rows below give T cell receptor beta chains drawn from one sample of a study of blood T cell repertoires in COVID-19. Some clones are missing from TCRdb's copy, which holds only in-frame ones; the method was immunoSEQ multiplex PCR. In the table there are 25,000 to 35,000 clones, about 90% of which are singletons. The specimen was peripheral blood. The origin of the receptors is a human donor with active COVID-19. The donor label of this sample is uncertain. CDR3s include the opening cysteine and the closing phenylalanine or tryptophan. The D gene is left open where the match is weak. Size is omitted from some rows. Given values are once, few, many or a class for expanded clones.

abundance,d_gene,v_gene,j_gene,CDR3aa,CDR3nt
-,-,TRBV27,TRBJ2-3,CASTSEAYSTDTQYF,TGTGCCAGCACGTCAGAGGCCTATAGCACAGATACGCAGTATTTT
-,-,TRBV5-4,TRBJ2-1,CASSLGPLVEQFF,TGTGCCAGCAGCTTGGGCCCACTAGTCGAGCAGTTCTTC
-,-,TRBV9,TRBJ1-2,CASGPEEGNYGYTF,TGTGCCAGCGGACCCGAGGAGGGGAACTATGGCTACACCTTC
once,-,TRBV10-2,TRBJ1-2,CASSESAGANYGYTF,TGCGCCAGCAGTGAGTCAGCAGGGGCTAACTATGGCTACACCTTC
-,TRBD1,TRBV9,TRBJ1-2,CASSVGYELRTGDGNYGYTF,TGTGCCAGCAGCGTAGGATATGAATTGAGGACAGGGGATGGTAACTATGGCTACACCTTC
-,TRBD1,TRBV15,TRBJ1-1,CATSSHPGQIMNTEAFF,TGTGCCACCAGCAGCCACCCGGGACAGATTATGAACACTGAAGCTTTCTTT
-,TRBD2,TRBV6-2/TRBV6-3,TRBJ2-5,CASSRGTSGAQETQYF,TGTGCCAGCAGTAGGGGGACTAGCGGGGCCCAAGAGACCCAGTACTTC
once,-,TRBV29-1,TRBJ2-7,CSVSGVAYEQYF,TGCAGCGTTTCCGGTGTAGCCTACGAGCAGTACTTC
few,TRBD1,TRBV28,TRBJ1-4,CASSSLDRAEKLFF,TGTGCCAGCAGTTCCTTGGACAGGGCTGAAAAACTGTTTTTT
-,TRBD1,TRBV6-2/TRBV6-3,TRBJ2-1,CASSRTGGNEQFF,TGTGCCAGCAGTAGGACAGGAGGAAATGAGCAGTTCTTC
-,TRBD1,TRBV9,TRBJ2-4,CASSPRDSNSTLAKNIQYF,TGTGCCAGCAGCCCCCGGGACAGCAACTCCACACTAGCCAAAAACATTCAGTACTTC
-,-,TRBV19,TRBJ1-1,CASSIAKLGRGGTEAFF,TGTGCCAGTAGTATAGCCAAATTAGGACGGGGGGGGACTGAAGCTTTCTTT
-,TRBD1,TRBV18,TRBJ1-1,CASSPTHRGLDTEAFF,TGTGCCAGCTCACCCACCCACAGGGGGCTCGACACTGAAGCTTTCTTT
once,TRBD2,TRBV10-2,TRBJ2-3,CASSEFGGGTDTQYF,TGCGCCAGCAGTGAGTTCGGGGGGGGCACAGATACGCAGTATTTT
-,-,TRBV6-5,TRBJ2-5,CASNSLPNQETQYF,TGTGCCAGCAATTCACTCCCCAACCAAGAGACCCAGTACTTC
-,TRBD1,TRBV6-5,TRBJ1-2,CASSYSDRGDGYTF,TGTGCCAGCAGTTACTCGGACAGGGGGGATGGCTACACCTTC
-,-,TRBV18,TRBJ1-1,CASSPPSTANTEAFF,TGTGCCAGCTCACCTCCTTCGACAGCGAACACTGAAGCTTTCTTT
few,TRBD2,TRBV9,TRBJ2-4,CASSVGLAGKNIQYF,TGTGCCAGCAGCGTGGGACTAGCGGGGAAAAACATTCAGTACTTC
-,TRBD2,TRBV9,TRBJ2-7,CASGSGNGYEQYF,TGTGCCAGCGGTAGCGGGAACGGCTACGAGCAGTACTTC
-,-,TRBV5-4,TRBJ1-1,CASSLGTGWNTEAFF,TGTGCCAGCAGCTTGGGTACAGGCTGGAACACTGAAGCTTTCTTT
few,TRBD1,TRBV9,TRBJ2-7,CASSVAGGPYEQYF,TGTGCCAGCAGCGTAGCAGGGGGTCCCTACGAGCAGTACTTC
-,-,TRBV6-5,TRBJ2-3,CASRRGWDTQYF,TGTGCCAGCCGCCGGGGTTGGGATACGCAGTATTTT
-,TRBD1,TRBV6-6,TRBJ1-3,CASSRDRVHGNTIYF,TGTGCCAGCAGCCGGGACAGGGTTCATGGAAACACCATATATTTT
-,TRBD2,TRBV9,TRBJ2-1,CASSPTGRGGFYNEQFF,TGTGCCAGCAGCCCGACTGGGCGGGGGGGCTTTTACAATGAGCAGTTCTTC
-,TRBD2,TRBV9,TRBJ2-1,CASSVVGGDNEQFF,TGTGCCAGCAGCGTAGTCGGGGGGGACAATGAGCAGTTCTTC
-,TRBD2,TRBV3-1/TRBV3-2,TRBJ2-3,CASSQVVQGGAVEGQYF,TGTGCCAGCAGCCAAGTCGTCCAGGGAGGGGCAGTTGAGGGGCAGTATTTT
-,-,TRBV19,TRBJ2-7,CASSFSGTRAGYEQYF,TGTGCCAGTAGTTTTTCGGGCACCAGAGCGGGCTACGAGCAGTACTTC
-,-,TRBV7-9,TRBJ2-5,CASSLGAGQTETQYF,TGTGCCAGCAGCTTAGGAGCGGGTCAGACAGAGACCCAGTACTTC
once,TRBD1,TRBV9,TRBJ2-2,CASSLQGFDTGELFF,TGTGCCAGCAGCTTACAGGGGTTTGACACCGGGGAGCTGTTTTTT
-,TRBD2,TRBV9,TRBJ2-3,CASSVAGLAGAYGPDTQYF,TGTGCCAGCAGCGTAGCCGGACTAGCGGGGGCCTACGGGCCAGATACGCAGTATTTT
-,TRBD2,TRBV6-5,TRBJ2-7,CASTGRGVGGYEQYF,TGTGCCAGCACCGGTCGGGGGGTTGGGGGCTACGAGCAGTACTTC
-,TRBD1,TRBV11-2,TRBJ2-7,CASSHGQGAYEQYF,TGTGCCAGCAGCCACGGGCAGGGGGCCTACGAGCAGTACTTC
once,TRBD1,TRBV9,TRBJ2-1,CASSVAGGGYNEQFF,TGTGCCAGCAGCGTCGCAGGGGGTGGCTACAATGAGCAGTTCTTC
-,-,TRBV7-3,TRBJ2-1,CASSFWRGLEQFF,TGTGCCAGCAGCTTCTGGCGAGGCCTTGAGCAGTTCTTC
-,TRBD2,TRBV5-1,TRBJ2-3,CASSLGTSGRTFRDTQYF,TGCGCCAGCAGCTTGGGGACTAGCGGGAGGACTTTCCGAGATACGCAGTATTTT
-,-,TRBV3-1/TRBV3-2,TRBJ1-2,CASSQDQDSYYGYTF,TGTGCCAGCAGCCAAGATCAAGACAGCTACTATGGCTACACCTTC
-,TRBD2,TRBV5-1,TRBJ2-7,CASSLEGGRHEQYF,TGCGCCAGCAGCTTGGAGGGAGGGCGACACGAGCAGTACTTC
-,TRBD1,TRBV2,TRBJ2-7,CASKGTGREQYF,TGTGCCAGCAAGGGGACAGGCCGAGAGCAGTACTTC
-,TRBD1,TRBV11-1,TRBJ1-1,CASRGGAGLNTEAFF,TGTGCCAGCAGAGGGGGCGCTGGGTTGAACACTGAAGCTTTCTTT
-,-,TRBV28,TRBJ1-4,CASSFTGGSEKLFF,TGTGCCAGCAGTTTCACGGGGGGCAGCGAAAAACTGTTTTTT
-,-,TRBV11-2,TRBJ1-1,CASSLAGRGGVEAFF,TGTGCCAGCAGCTTAGCCGGACGGGGAGGAGTTGAAGCTTTCTTT
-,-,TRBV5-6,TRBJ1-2,CASSAGYEEDGYTF,TGTGCCAGCAGCGCCGGTTACGAGGAGGATGGCTACACCTTC
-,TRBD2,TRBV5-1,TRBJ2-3,CASRLAGGFDVDTQYF,TGCGCCAGCAGATTAGCGGGGGGGTTTGATGTGGATACGCAGTATTTT
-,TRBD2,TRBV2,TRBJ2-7,CASSELAGLEQYF,TGTGCCAGCAGTGAACTAGCGGGGCTGGAGCAGTACTTC